One sample yielded the 27 T cell receptor beta chains listed below, sequenced in a study of T cell responses to AZD1222 COVID-19 vaccine. Using immunoSEQ multiplex PCR, the repertoire was profiled, and TCRdb retains in-frame clones only, with some absent. The sample holds some 150,000 clones; more than 80% are singletons and the top ten take 3.5% to 5.5%. The sample consisted of peripheral blood, taken 28 days after the second dose of the MenACWY control vaccine. Every receptor here comes from an adult who received the MenACWY meningococcal vaccine as a control.

The rearrangement joins TRBV6-1 to TRBJ1-2, with 7 bases lining up with TRBD1. The CDR3 has 13 residues. The ends lost 3 bases at V and 3 bases at J; junction bases unmatched: 1. Germline V lookup: CDR1 MNHNS, CDR2 SASEGT. Here the CDR3 reads CASSDGTDYGYTF. The CDR3 coding sequence is TGTGCCAGCAGTGATGGGACAGACTATGGCTACACCTTC.

This chain uses TRBV9 with TRBJ2-3; maybe TRBD1 (7 bases). The CDR3 sequence is 15 residues long. Trimming cost V 0 bases and J 5 bases, with 13 bases left between them. CDR1 SGDLS and CDR2 YYNGEE come from the germline V gene. CDR3 nucleotides: TGTGCCAGCAGCGTAGGACAGGGAGGAGGAGATACGCAGTATTTT. Translated, it gives CASSVGQGGGDTQYF. The entire variable domain, with the rest obtained from reference TRBV9 and TRBJ2-3, is as follows: DSGVTQTPKHLITATGQRVTLRCSPRSGDLSVYWYQQSLDQGLQFLIQYYNGEERAKGNILERFSAQQFPDLHSELNLSSLELGDSALYFCASSVGQGGGDTQYFGPGTRLTVL.

This clone was recorded a few times. J is TRBJ2-3 and V is TRBV21-1; TRBD2, the D gene given by the table, was not confirmed from the DNA. TRBV21-1 corresponds to a pseudogene. The CDR3 covers 15 residues. This chain's CDR3 is CASSKVQTGMVTQYF. CDR3 bases: TGTGCCAGCAGCAAAGTTCAGACGGGAATGGTTACGCAGTATTTT.

CDR3 residues: CASSGEGPYNEQFF. CDR3 in DNA: TGCGCCAGCAGTGGGGAGGGCCCATACAATGAGCAGTTCTTC. This sequence joins TRBV10-1 and TRBJ2-1, with 7 bases identical to TRBD2. This CDR3 has 14 residues. The V and J ends lost 4 bases and 4 bases, in that order; junction bases with no gene match: 4. Germline lookup yields CDR1 WNHNN and CDR2 SYGVQD (reference sequence).

The V gene is TRBV28, the J gene TRBJ1-2, with a tentative D call TRBD1 (6 bases). Trimming took 5 bases from V and 8 from J, leaving 15 bases between them. Germline V gene data show CDR1 as MDHEN and CDR2 as SYDVKM. The CDR3 spans 13 residues. CDR3 nucleotides: TGTGCCAGCAGTCCTAACGCAGGGGCGGGCTACACCTTC. This sequence encodes CASSPNAGAGYTF.

This clone appeared once. This chain uses TRBV7-2 with TRBJ1-2; the D is unclear. V shed 1 base and J shed 4 bases, with 7 bases lying between them. The CDR3 runs to 13 residues. CDR1 is SGHTA and CDR2 is FQGNSA in the germline V gene. In DNA, the CDR3 is TGTGCCAGCAGCTTAGTGCCTGCCTATGGCTACACCTTC. Its translation: CASSLVPAYGYTF.

The CDR3 DNA follows: TGTGCCAGCAGATCGGGACAAAGGATTGGCTACACCTTC. As protein: CASRSGQRIGYTF. The V gene is TRBV28, the J gene TRBJ1-2, with D possibly being TRBD1 (6 bases). The V gene lost 6 bases and the J gene lost 7 bases, with 15 bases spanning the gap. Germline lookup yields CDR1 MDHEN and CDR2 SYDVKM. The length of the CDR3 is 13 residues.

V usage is TRBV6-5 and J usage is TRBJ1-2; no reliable D call. V lost 6 bases, J lost 1 base, and 15 bases lay in between. The CDR3 covers 15 residues. Germline V gene data show CDR1 as MNHEY and CDR2 as SVGAGI. The CDR3 sequence is CASRDWATLNYGYTF. Written as DNA, the CDR3 is TGTGCCAGCAGAGACTGGGCGACACTTAACTATGGCTACACCTTC.

This sequence joins TRBV15 and TRBJ1-1; D unresolved. Germline values: CDR1 LNHNV, CDR2 YYDKDF (reference sequence). The ends were cut back, 1 base at V and 0 bases at J, with 9 bases in the middle. CDR3 length: 15 residues. CDR3 in DNA: TGTGCCACCAGCAGAGTAAGGCAGATGAACACTGAAGCTTTCTTT. Protein product: CATSRVRQMNTEAFF.

This rearrangement joins TRBV2 to TRBJ1-5; TRBD1 is a possible D gene (5 bases). The CDR3 runs 16 residues. V lost 4 bases and J 3 bases, leaving 16 bases between the germline ends. Germline lookup yields CDR1 SNHLY and CDR2 FYNNEI. The CDR3 here is CASSVGRRQPNQPQHF. CDR3 DNA sequence: TGTGCCAGCAGTGTTGGTCGTCGACAGCCCAATCAGCCCCAGCATTTT. Drawing the rest from reference TRBV2 and TRBJ1-5, the complete variable domain is EPEVTQTPSHQVTQMGQEVILRCVPISNHLYFYWYRQILGQKVEFLVSFYNNEISEKSEIFDDQFSVERPDGSNFTLKIRSTKLEDSAMYFCASSVGRRQPNQPQHFGDGTRLSIL.

This clone occurred once. J is TRBJ1-5 and V is TRBV7-9; 8 nucleotides line up with TRBD1. The CDR3 sequence is 14 residues long. Germline-derived CDR1 and CDR2 are SEHNR and FQNEAQ (reference sequence). V shed 4 bases, J shed 4 bases, and the junction held 3 bases outside the gene matches. The DNA of the CDR3 is TGTGCCAGCAGCTCTCGACAGGGGAATCAGCCCCAGCATTTT. This gives the protein CASSSRQGNQPQHF.

The rearrangement joins TRBV27 to TRBJ1-2; tentatively, D is TRBD1 (6 bases). Germline loops: CDR1 MNHEY, CDR2 SMNVEV (reference sequence). The CDR3 has 13 residues. V was clipped by 6 bases and J by 3 bases, with 11 bases between them. The CDR3 region has the DNA TGTGCCAGCAGCCCACAGGGATACTATGGCTACACCTTC. Encoded protein: CASSPQGYYGYTF.

In nucleotides, the CDR3 is TGCGCCAGCGCCTCCGGGACATATAACACTGAAGCTTTCTTT. Its protein is CASASGTYNTEAFF. The rearrangement joins TRBV5-1 to TRBJ1-1, with D possibly matching TRBD1 (6 bases). The CDR3 covers 14 residues. CDR1 is SGHRS and CDR2 is YFSETQ in the germline V gene. The ends were cut back, 7 bases at V and 2 bases at J, with 15 bases in the middle. Full variable domain (remainder filled in from reference TRBV5-1 and TRBJ1-1): KAGVTQTPRYLIKTRGQQVTLSCSPISGHRSVSWYQQTPGQGLQFLFEYFSETQRNKGNFPGRFSGRQFSNSRSEMNVSTLELGDSALYLCASASGTYNTEAFFGQGTRLTVV.

The chain couples TRBV19 to TRBJ2-7; 7 bases match TRBD2. V trimming: 6 bases; J trimming: 2 bases; junction bases outside the gene matches: 4. The germline V gene encodes CDR1 LNHDA and CDR2 SQIVND (reference sequence). This CDR3 is built from 13 residues. CDR3 sequence (DNA): TGTGCCAGTAGAAACAGCGGGGCCTACGAGCAGTACTTC. It specifies CASRNSGAYEQYF. The full variable domain, rest sourced from reference TRBV19 and TRBJ2-7, is DGGITQSPKYLFRKEGQNVTLSCEQNLNHDAMYWYRQDPGQGLRLIYYSQIVNDFQKGDIAEGYSVSREKKESFPLTVTSAQKNPTAFYLCASRNSGAYEQYFGPGTRLTVT.

V and J are TRBV7-2 and TRBJ1-5; D is possibly TRBD1 (5 bases). The CDR3 consists of 16 residues. The V end lost 0 bases, the J end lost 4 bases, and 13 bases lay between the germline ends. The germline CDR1 and CDR2 sequences are SGHTA and FQGNSA. In nucleotides, the CDR3 is TGTGCCAGCAGCTTAGCCCCACAGGCGGTAAATCAGCCCCAGCATTTT. Translation gives CASSLAPQAVNQPQHF.

J is TRBJ1-2 and V is TRBV28; 7 bases align to TRBD1. From germline, CDR1 is MDHEN and CDR2 SYDVKM. CDR3 length: 13 residues. V shed 6 bases and J 4 bases; nucleotides not matched to a gene: 5. The CDR3 DNA reads TGTGCCAGCAGCCCGACAGGGACCTATGGCTACACCTTC. It encodes CASSPTGTYGYTF.

J is TRBJ1-3 and V is TRBV7-9; the D is unclear. The CDR3 is made up of 15 amino acids. V lost 1 base and J lost 2, with 9 bases in between. Germline CDR1 is SEHNR and CDR2 is FQNEAQ (reference sequence). The CDR3 DNA reads as TGTGCCAGCAGCTTAGAATCAGGTGCTGGAAACACCATATATTTT. Encoded protein: CASSLESGAGNTIYF.

V and J are TRBV10-3 and TRBJ1-6; TRBD1 agrees at 10 bases. The CDR3 runs 16 residues. CDR1 and CDR2 from the germline V gene are ENHRY and SYGVKD. V was pared by 4 bases and J by 7 bases, with 7 bases of the junction left unmatched. CDR3 protein: CAISGERDRGNSPLHF. CDR3 sequence (DNA): TGTGCCATCAGTGGGGAAAGGGACAGGGGAAATTCACCCCTCCACTTT.

The J gene is TRBJ2-6, the V gene TRBV7-9; D call uncertain. The CDR3 has 14 residues. Germline V gene sequence: CDR1 SEHNR, CDR2 FQNEAQ (reference sequence). The ends were cut back, 5 bases at V and 4 bases at J, with 9 bases in the middle. DNA for the CDR3: TGTGCCAGCAGCGTATGGGCCGGGGCCAACGTCCTGACTTTC. Translated, it gives CASSVWAGANVLTF.

The CDR3 reads CASSRGLSNTEAFF. The CDR3 nucleotides are TGTGCCAGCTCCCGAGGGTTATCGAACACTGAAGCTTTCTTT. The chain combines TRBV18 with TRBJ1-1; D is undetermined. Per germline, CDR1 KGHSH and CDR2 LQKENI. V was cut by 6 bases and J by 1 base, with 12 bases left in between. The length of the CDR3 is 14 residues.

A few counts support this clone. This chain links TRBV18 with TRBJ2-7; 8 bases match TRBD1. Germline CDR1 and CDR2: KGHSH and LQKENI. Trimming took 3 bases from V and 1 from J; bases not matched to a gene: 5. The CDR3 sequence is 15 residues long. The CDR3 reads CASSPLGQGSYEQYF. The CDR3 nucleotides are TGTGCCAGCTCACCGCTCGGACAGGGATCCTACGAGCAGTACTTC.

The chain has TRBV2 and TRBJ2-1; the D gene is possibly TRBD1 (5 bases). The CDR3 sequence is 14 residues long. Trimming shortened V by 5 bases and J by 2 bases, and 10 bases separated the two germline ends. The germline gives CDR1 SNHLY, CDR2 FYNNEI. Here the CDR3 DNA reads TGTGCCAGCAGTTGGGTAGGGGCCTACAATGAGCAGTTCTTC. Its translation is CASSWVGAYNEQFF.

The V call is TRBV19, the J call TRBJ2-7, with D perhaps matching TRBD2 (6 bases). The CDR3 loop spans 17 amino acids. V gave up 3 bases and J gave up 2 bases, with 20 bases separating them. Germline CDR1 reads LNHDA; CDR2 reads SQIVND (reference sequence). Here the CDR3 DNA reads TGTGCCAGTAGTATTTCCCTCACCGGGACGGGAGCCTACGAGCAGTACTTC. It translates to CASSISLTGTGAYEQYF. The full variable domain, with the rest looked up from reference TRBV19 and TRBJ2-7, is DGGITQSPKYLFRKEGQNVTLSCEQNLNHDAMYWYRQDPGQGLRLIYYSQIVNDFQKGDIAEGYSVSREKKESFPLTVTSAQKNPTAFYLCASSISLTGTGAYEQYFGPGTRLTVT.

This clone was counted a few times. The chain is built from TRBV6-5 and TRBJ2-3; 8 positions agree with TRBD2. CDR3 length: 13 amino acids. Germline trimming cut 2 bases from V and 6 bases from J; bases unmatched to any gene: 1. Germline CDR1 MNHEY, CDR2 SVGAGI. The CDR3 region is CASSYPSGDTQYF. The CDR3 nucleotides read TGTGCCAGCAGTTACCCTAGCGGGGATACGCAGTATTTT.

The chain is built from TRBV5-1 and TRBJ2-1; TRBD1 or TRBD2 may be the D gene (5 bases each). This CDR3 region has 15 residues. Trimming pared 0 bases from V and 12 bases from J, leaving 19 bases between. CDR1 and CDR2 from the germline V gene are SGHRS and YFSETQ. CDR3 bases: TGCGCCAGCAGCTTGGTCCGGGACGCTCGAAAGGGGCAGTTCTTC. This gives the protein CASSLVRDARKGQFF. Filled out from reference TRBV5-1 and TRBJ2-1, the complete variable domain reads KAGVTQTPRYLIKTRGQQVTLSCSPISGHRSVSWYQQTPGQGLQFLFEYFSETQRNKGNFPGRFSGRQFSNSRSEMNVSTLELGDSALYLCASSLVRDARKGQFFGPGTRLTVL.

This clone has only one observation. This chain connects TRBV7-2 to TRBJ2-3; maybe TRBD1 (5 bases). The CDR3 covers 14 residues. In germline, CDR1 is SGHTA, CDR2 FQGNSA. Trimming shortened V by 7 bases and J by 4 bases, and 15 bases separated the two germline ends. As DNA, the CDR3 is TGTGCCAGCATCGCGAGTAGGGGTCCAGATACGCAGTATTTT. Residues: CASIASRGPDTQYF.

The J gene is TRBJ1-2, the V gene TRBV5-4; D perhaps matches TRBD1 (5 bases). CDR3 length: 16 residues. V shed 4 bases and J shed 5 bases, with 21 bases lying between them. Per germline, CDR1 SGHNT and CDR2 YYREEE (reference sequence). CDR3 DNA sequence: TGTGCCAGCAGCCTAGGGACGGAAAACGGACTTTATGGCTACACCTTC. This encodes CASSLGTENGLYGYTF.